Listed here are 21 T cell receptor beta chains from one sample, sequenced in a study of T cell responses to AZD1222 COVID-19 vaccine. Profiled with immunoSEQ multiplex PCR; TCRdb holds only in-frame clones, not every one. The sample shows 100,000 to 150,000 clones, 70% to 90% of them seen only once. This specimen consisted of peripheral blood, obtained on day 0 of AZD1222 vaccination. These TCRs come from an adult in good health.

CDR3 region: CASSLPRYRTNTEAFF. The DNA of the CDR3 is TGTGCCAGCAGCCTACCACGGTACAGAACGAACACTGAAGCTTTCTTT. V is TRBV7-8 and J is TRBJ1-1; D is undetermined. Trimming shortened V by 5 bases and J by 1 base, and 17 bases separated the two germline ends. The germline V gene encodes CDR1 SGHVS and CDR2 FQNEAQ. The CDR3 is made up of 16 amino acids.

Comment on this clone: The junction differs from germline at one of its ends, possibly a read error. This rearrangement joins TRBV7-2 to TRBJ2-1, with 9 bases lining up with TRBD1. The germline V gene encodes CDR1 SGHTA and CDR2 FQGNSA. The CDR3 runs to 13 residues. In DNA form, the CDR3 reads TGTGCCAGCAGCTTAGGGATAACAGGGGGCTCGGTCTTC. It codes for CASSLGITGGSVF.

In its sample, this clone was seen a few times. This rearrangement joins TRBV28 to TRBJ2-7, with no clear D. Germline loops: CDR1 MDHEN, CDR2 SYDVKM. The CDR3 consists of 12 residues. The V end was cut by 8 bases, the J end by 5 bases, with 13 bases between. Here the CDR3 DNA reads TGTGCCAGCCGGTCAGGCAGCAACGAGCAGTACTTC. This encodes CASRSGSNEQYF.

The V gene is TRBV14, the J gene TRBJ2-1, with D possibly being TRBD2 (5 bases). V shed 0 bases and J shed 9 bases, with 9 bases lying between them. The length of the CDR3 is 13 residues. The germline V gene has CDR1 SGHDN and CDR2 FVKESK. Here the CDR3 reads CASSQDPEVEQFF. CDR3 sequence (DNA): TGTGCCAGCAGCCAAGATCCGGAGGTTGAGCAGTTCTTC.

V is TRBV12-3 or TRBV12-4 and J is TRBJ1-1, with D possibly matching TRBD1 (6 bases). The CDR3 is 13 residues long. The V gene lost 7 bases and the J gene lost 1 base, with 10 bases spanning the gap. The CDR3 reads CASTLQGNTEAFF. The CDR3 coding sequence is TGTGCCAGCACCCTACAGGGGAACACTGAAGCTTTCTTT.

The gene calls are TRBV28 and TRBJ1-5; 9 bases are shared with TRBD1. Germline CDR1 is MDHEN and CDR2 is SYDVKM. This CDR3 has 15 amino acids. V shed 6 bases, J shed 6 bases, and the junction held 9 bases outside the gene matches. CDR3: CASRYAGTGSQPQHF. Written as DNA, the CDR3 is TGTGCCAGCAGGTACGCCGGGACAGGGAGTCAGCCCCAGCATTTT.

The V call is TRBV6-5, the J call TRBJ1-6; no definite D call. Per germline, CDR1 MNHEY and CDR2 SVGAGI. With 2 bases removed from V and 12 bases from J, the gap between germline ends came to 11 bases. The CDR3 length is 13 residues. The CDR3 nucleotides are TGTGCCAGCAGTTACGTGGACCGAAGACCCCTCCACTTT. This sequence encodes CASSYVDRRPLHF.

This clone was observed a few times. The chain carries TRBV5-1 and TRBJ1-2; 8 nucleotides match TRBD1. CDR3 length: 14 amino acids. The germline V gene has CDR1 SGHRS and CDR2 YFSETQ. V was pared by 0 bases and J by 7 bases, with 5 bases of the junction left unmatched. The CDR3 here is CASSLGTGSSGYTF. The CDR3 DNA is TGCGCCAGCAGCTTGGGGACAGGGAGCTCTGGCTACACCTTC.

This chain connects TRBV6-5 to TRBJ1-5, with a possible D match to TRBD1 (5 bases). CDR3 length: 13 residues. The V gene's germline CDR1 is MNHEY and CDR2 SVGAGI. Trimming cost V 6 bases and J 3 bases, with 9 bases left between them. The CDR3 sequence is CASSSGSNQPQHF. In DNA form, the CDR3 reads TGTGCCAGCAGCTCAGGGTCCAATCAGCCCCAGCATTTT.

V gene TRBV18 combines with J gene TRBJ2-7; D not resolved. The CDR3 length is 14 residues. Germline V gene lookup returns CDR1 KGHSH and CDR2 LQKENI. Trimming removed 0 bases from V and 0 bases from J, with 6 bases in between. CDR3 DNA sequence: TGTGCCAGCTCACCACCATTGAGCTCCTACGAGCAGTACTTC. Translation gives CASSPPLSSYEQYF.

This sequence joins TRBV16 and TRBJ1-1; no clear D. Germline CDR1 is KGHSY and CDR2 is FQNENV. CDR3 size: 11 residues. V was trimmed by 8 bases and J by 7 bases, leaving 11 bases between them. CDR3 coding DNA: TGTGCCAGCGGGAAGAGAATTGAAGCTTTCTTT. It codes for CASGKRIEAFF. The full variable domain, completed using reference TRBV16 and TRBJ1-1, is GEEVAQTPKHLVRGEGQKAKLYCAPIKGHSYVFWYQQVLKNEFKFLISFQNENVFDETGMPKERFSAKCLPNSPCSLEIQATKLEDSAVYFCASGKRIEAFFGQGTRLTVV.

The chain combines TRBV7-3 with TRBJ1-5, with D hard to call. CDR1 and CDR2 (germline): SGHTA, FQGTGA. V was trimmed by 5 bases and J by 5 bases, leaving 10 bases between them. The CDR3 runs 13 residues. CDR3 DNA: TGTGCCAGCAGCGCAGGCGGGGATCAGCCCCAGCATTTT. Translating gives CASSAGGDQPQHF.

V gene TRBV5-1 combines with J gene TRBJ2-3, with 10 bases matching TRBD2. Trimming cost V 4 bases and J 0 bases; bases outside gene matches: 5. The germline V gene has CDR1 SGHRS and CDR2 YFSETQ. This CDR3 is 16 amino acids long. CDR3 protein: CASSPGTSASTDTQYF. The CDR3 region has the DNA TGCGCCAGCAGCCCAGGGACTAGCGCTAGCACAGATACGCAGTATTTT.

The DNA for the CDR3 is TGTGCCAGCAGCCATCGCCGCGTCAGCTCACCCCTCCACTTT. Residues: CASSHRRVSSPLHF. V is TRBV14 and J is TRBJ1-6; D call uncertain. Germline CDR1 and CDR2: SGHDN and FVKESK. This CDR3 has 14 amino acids. V lost 3 bases, J lost 10 bases, and 13 bases lay in between.

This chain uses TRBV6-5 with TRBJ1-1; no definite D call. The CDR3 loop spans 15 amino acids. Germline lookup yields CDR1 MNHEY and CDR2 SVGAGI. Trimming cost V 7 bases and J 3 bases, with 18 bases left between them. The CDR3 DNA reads TGTGCCAGCAAGGACTCGGCAGGATGGGACACTGAAGCTTTCTTT. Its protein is CASKDSAGWDTEAFF.

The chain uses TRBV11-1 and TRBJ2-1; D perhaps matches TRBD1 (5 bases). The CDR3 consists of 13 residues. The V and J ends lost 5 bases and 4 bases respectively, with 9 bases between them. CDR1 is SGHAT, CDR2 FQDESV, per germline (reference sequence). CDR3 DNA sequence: TGTGCCAGCAGCAATAACAGGTACAATGAGCAGTTCTTC. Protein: CASSNNRYNEQFF.

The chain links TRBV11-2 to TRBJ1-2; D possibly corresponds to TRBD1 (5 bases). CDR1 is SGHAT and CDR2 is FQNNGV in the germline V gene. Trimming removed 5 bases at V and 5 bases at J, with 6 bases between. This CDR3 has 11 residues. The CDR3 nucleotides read TGTGCCAGCAGCCCAGGGTATGGCTACACCTTC. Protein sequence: CASSPGYGYTF.

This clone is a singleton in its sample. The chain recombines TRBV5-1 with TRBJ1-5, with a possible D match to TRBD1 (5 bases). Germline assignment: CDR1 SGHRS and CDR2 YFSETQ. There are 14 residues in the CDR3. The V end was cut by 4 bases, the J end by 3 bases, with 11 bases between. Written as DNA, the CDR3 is TGCGCCAGCAGCCCCCCGGGACTCAATCAGCCCCAGCATTTT. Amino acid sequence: CASSPPGLNQPQHF.

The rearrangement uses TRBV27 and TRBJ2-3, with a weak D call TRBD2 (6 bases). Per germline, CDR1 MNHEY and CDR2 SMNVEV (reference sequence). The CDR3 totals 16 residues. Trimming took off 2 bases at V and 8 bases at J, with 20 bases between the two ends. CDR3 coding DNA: TGTGCCAGCAGTTTAGCTAGCGAGACGGGTGGTGGTACGCAGTATTTT. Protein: CASSLASETGGGTQYF.

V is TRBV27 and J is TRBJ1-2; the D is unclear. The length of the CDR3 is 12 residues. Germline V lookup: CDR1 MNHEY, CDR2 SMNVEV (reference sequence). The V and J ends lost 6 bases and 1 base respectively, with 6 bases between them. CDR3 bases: TGTGCCAGCAGCCCTGATAACTATGGCTACACCTTC. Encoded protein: CASSPDNYGYTF.

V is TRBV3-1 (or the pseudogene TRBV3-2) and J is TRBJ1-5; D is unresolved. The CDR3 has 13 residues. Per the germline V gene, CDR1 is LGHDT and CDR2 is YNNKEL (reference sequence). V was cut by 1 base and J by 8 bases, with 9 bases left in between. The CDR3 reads CASSQVAAEPQHF. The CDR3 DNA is TGTGCCAGCAGCCAAGTCGCTGCTGAGCCCCAGCATTTT.